This entry is about one T cell receptor beta chain. Its target is not known. The TCR beta cDNA libraries carried unique molecular identifiers. TCRdb re-called the PCR reads through MiXCR, storing one row per CDR3 protein. The data contain 400,000 to 500,000 distinct CDR3 sequences, roughly 40% of them singletons. These data belong to a study of post-analysis software for immune sequencing data. Study observations and caveats: The study found TRBV5-6, TRBV5-1 and TRBV20-1 among roughly 5 TRBV segments more frequent in patients than controls.

V lost 2 bases and J 0 bases, leaving 11 bases between the germline ends. The CDR3 loop spans 16 amino acids. The germline V gene encodes CDR1 MNHEY and CDR2 SVGEGT. This clonotype originated in a girl aged 2-10 years with multiple sclerosis. The gene calls are TRBV6-2 or TRBV6-3 and TRBJ2-4, with D possibly TRBD2 on 6 matching bases. Sequenced material: blood. The CDR3: CASSYRTILAKNIQYF. The CDR3 coding sequence is TGTGCCAGCAGTTACCGGACTATTCTAGCCAAAAACATTCAGTACTTC.